A selection of T cell receptor beta chains follows, all from one sample in a study of Graves' ophthalmopathy and Graves' hyperthyroidism. TCRdb re-called the multiplex PCR reads with MiXCR, one entry per CDR3 protein. The sample holds almost 750,000 distinct CDR3 sequences; roughly two fifths are singletons and the top ten take less than 55%. Sequences were obtained from peripheral blood. Receptor source: an adult man with Graves' ophthalmopathy. Each CDR3 is given with its conserved first and last residue.

>TRBJ1-5|TRBV10-2|16
CASMQLGWYSNQPQHF
>TRBJ2-7|TRBV6-5|14
CASSYRQGRYEQYF
>TRBJ1-1|TRBV6-1|13
CASSEEGGTEAFF
>TRBJ2-5|TRBV19|13
CASSTGDAETQYF
>TRBJ2-2|TRBV19|15
CASSGGQTITGELFF
>TRBJ2-3|TRBV9|17
CASSVEGGTGGTDTQYF
>TRBJ1-2|TRBV20-1|14
CSAVGISRFYGYTF
>TRBJ2-7|TRBV27|16
CASSLSGQGVSYEQYF
>TRBJ1-2|TRBV2|14
CASSESPDDYGYTF
>TRBJ2-3|TRBV7-3|14
CASSLSGAADTQYF
>TRBJ1-2|TRBV25-1|13
CASSGRTAHGYTF
>TRBJ1-5|TRBV20-1|14
CSARRTGGSETQHF
>TRBJ2-2|TRBV10-1|13
CASRDRLTGELFF
>TRBJ1-1|TRBV6-5|12
CATYGQHTEAFF
>TRBJ1-1|TRBV2|15
CASSEDRQGETEAFF
>TRBJ2-2|TRBV20-1|13
CSAIYGGGGELFF
>TRBJ1-2|TRBV7-9|13
CASSLYTPGSYTF
>TRBJ1-5|TRBV20-1|11
CSAGLAETQHF
>TRBJ2-1|TRBV9|14
CASSVPGQPYEQFF
>TRBJ2-7|TRBV2|20
CASSEDLGSLPGTVNSEQYF
>TRBJ2-5|TRBV15|17
CATSREGTGIGNETQYF
>TRBJ1-2|TRBV24-1|13
CATRGTGGYGYTF
>TRBJ2-7|TRBV24-1|15
CASSPTGTVTYEQYF
>TRBJ1-1|TRBV7-2|12
CASSLTGAEAFF
>TRBJ1-3|TRBV9|15
CASSVQTSGTNTIYF
>TRBJ2-7|TRBV3-1|14
CASSQSGGLREQYF
>TRBJ2-5|TRBV7-8|14
CASSFASTQETQYF
>TRBJ1-6|TRBV7-9|15
CASRDQGDYNSPLHF
>TRBJ2-7|TRBV5-6|15
CASSFDVRNSYEQYF
>TRBJ1-4|TRBV29-1|14
CSVEDPGPREKLFF
>TRBJ2-7|TRBV20-1|13
CSARTSVAYEQYF
>TRBJ2-5|TRBV13|15
CASSYGTGRGETQYF
>TRBJ2-2|TRBV7-9|19
CATGGTVGWGSGRTGELFF
>TRBJ1-2|TRBV7-2|17
CASSLALIRGFGYGYTF
>TRBJ2-1|TRBV2|14
CASSVDRDYNEQFF
>TRBJ1-1|TRBV29-1|12
CSVMDRGTEAFF
>-|TRBV25-1|10
CASSEYEQFF
>TRBJ2-5|TRBV20-1|14
CSAWRTSGQETQYF
>TRBJ2-2|TRBV25-1|12
CASSLNGGELFF
>TRBJ2-5|TRBV2|16
CASSDLSGRAGETQYF
>TRBJ1-2|TRBV7-8|15
CASSPSPGTGNGYTF
>TRBJ2-7|TRBV20-1|13
CSVPRQAAYEQYF
>TRBJ1-2|TRBV20-1|13
CSLADRVLSGYTF
>TRBJ1-2|TRBV20-1|11
CSAFTTGSYTF
>TRBJ1-2|TRBV5-8|14
CASSRTGGDRGYTF
>TRBJ2-7|TRBV7-9|12
CASSPPMGEQYF
>TRBJ1-1|TRBV10-3|15
CAIRARTEMNTEAFF